Listed below are T cell receptor beta chains from one sample, sequenced in a study of T cell clonotyping in hematopoietic cell transplantation. TCRdb keeps only in-frame clones here, not all; method: immunoSEQ multiplex PCR. Among 25,000 to 35,000 clones listed, 60% to 80% were seen once. Sequencing was performed on peripheral blood mononuclear cells, taken before stem cell transplant. The origin of the receptors is a man aged 50 to 59 with myelodysplastic syndrome. Some clones in this sample may be carry-over from other donors' samples. Each CDR3 is given with its conserved first and last residue. The D gene is left open where the match is weak. A clone size is listed for some rows: how often the clone was seen (once, few, many), or a class if it is expanded.

size,D,J,V,CDR3,DNA
NA,NA,TRBJ1-5,TRBV30,CAWSVGSNQPQHF,TGTGCCTGGAGTGTCGGCAGCAATCAGCCCCAGCATTTT
few,NA,TRBJ2-5,TRBV10-2,CASSEDLEAQYF,TGCGCCAGCAGTGAGGATCTCGAGGCCCAGTACTTC
NA,TRBD2,TRBJ2-7,TRBV6-5,CASTKLAGTSYEQYF,TGTGCCAGCACCAAGCTAGCGGGGACTTCCTACGAGCAGTACTTC
NA,NA,TRBJ2-5,TRBV2,CASSEEWAGGETQYF,TGTGCCAGCAGTGAAGAGTGGGCAGGGGGGGAGACCCAGTACTTC
NA,TRBD1,TRBJ1-5,TRBV30,CAWTPTGGSNQPQHF,TGTGCCTGGACTCCGACAGGGGGCTCTAATCAGCCCCAGCATTTT
few,NA,TRBJ1-1,TRBV9,CASSYGTYTEAFF,TGTGCCAGCAGCTACGGGACCTACACTGAAGCTTTCTTT
NA,TRBD1,TRBJ2-2,TRBV30,CAWARDRGWPGELFF,TGTGCCTGGGCCCGGGACAGGGGTTGGCCCGGGGAGCTGTTTTTT
medium-sized,NA,TRBJ1-2,TRBV28,CASSPPRDGYTF,TGTGCCAGCAGTCCCCCTAGAGATGGCTACACCTTC
NA,NA,TRBJ1-2,TRBV6-1,CASSEQRQGLYGYTF,TGTGCCAGCAGTGAACAGAGGCAGGGCCTTTATGGCTACACCTTC
NA,NA,TRBJ2-5,TRBV7-2,CAGSYKETQYF,TGTGCCGGCAGCTACAAAGAGACCCAGTACTTC
NA,NA,TRBJ1-3,TRBV6-5,CASRPAGGSGNTIYF,TGTGCCAGCAGGCCAGCGGGGGGCTCTGGAAACACCATATATTTT
NA,NA,TRBJ2-7,TRBV6-6,CASTYSWGNEQYF,TGTGCCAGCACTTACTCATGGGGAAACGAGCAGTACTTC
NA,TRBD2,TRBJ2-3,TRBV30,CAWSLSGGGTQYF,TGTGCCTGGAGTCTCAGCGGGGGAGGAACGCAGTATTTT
NA,NA,TRBJ1-1,TRBV6-5,CASSNGGRNTEAFF,TGTGCCAGCAGTAATGGGGGACGGAACACTGAAGCTTTCTTT
few,TRBD2,TRBJ2-3,TRBV30,CAWSPGLAGTLTQYF,TGTGCCTGGAGCCCGGGACTAGCGGGAACCCTTACGCAGTATTTT
NA,NA,TRBJ1-1,TRBV30,CAWSPGRTGAFF,TGTGCCTGGTCGCCCGGACGCACGGGAGCTTTCTTT
NA,NA,TRBJ2-3,TRBV30,CAWTESPGHTDTQYF,TGTGCCTGGACGGAATCCCCGGGGCACACAGATACGCAGTATTTT
NA,NA,TRBJ1-1,TRBV20-1,CRPSMNTEAFF,TGCAGGCCCAGTATGAACACTGAAGCTTTCTTT
few,NA,TRBJ2-5,TRBV14,CASRPLDRETQYF,TGTGCCAGCAGACCATTAGACCGAGAGACCCAGTACTTC
few,NA,TRBJ1-1,TRBV9,CASSTNTEAFF,TGTGCCAGCAGCACCAACACTGAAGCTTTCTTT
few,NA,TRBJ1-6,TRBV5-1,CASSVGASESPLHF,TGCGCCAGCTCAGTGGGGGCCTCGGAATCACCCCTCCACTTT
NA,NA,TRBJ1-2,TRBV14,CASSQVGGASGYGYTF,TGTGCCAGCAGCCAAGTCGGGGGGGCATCAGGCTATGGCTACACCTTC
NA,NA,TRBJ2-7,TRBV7-6,CASSPGVHSYEQYF,TGTGCCAGCAGCCCGGGGGTTCACTCCTACGAGCAGTACTTC
NA,TRBD1,TRBJ2-7,TRBV29-1,CSVGKGAVYEQYF,TGCAGCGTTGGTAAGGGGGCTGTCTACGAGCAGTACTTC
NA,TRBD1,TRBJ1-1,TRBV28,CASRPPGQEAFF,TGTGCCAGCAGACCTCCGGGACAGGAAGCTTTCTTT
NA,NA,TRBJ1-2,TRBV2,CASSEPAGAGYTF,TGTGCCAGCAGTGAACCGGCCGGGGCTGGCTACACCTTC
NA,NA,TRBJ1-3,TRBV28,CASSLGLSGNTIYF,TGTGCCAGCAGTTTGGGCCTCTCTGGAAACACCATATATTTT
NA,TRBD1,TRBJ1-5,TRBV7-2,CASSSQDRSNQPQHF,TGTGCCAGCAGCTCTCAGGACAGGAGCAATCAGCCCCAGCATTTT
NA,TRBD2,TRBJ2-5,TRBV6-6,CASSFPGLAGDETQYF,TGTGCCAGCAGTTTCCCCGGACTAGCGGGAGACGAGACCCAGTACTTC
NA,NA,TRBJ1-6,TRBV7-9,CASSSRVNNSPLHF,TGTGCCAGCAGCAGCAGGGTGAATAATTCACCCCTCCACTTT
NA,NA,TRBJ2-3,TRBV25-1,CASSAGPTQYF,TGTGCCAGCAGTGCAGGGCCTACGCAGTATTTT
NA,NA,TRBJ1-2,TRBV6-5,CASSYRGGYTF,TGTGCCAGCAGTTACCGCGGTGGCTACACCTTC
once,NA,TRBJ1-2,TRBV4-1,CASSQVPGSGYTF,TGCGCCAGCAGCCAAGTACCGGGTTCGGGCTACACCTTC
NA,NA,TRBJ1-4,TRBV2,CASSEARSGEGGKLFF,TGTGCCAGCAGTGAAGCCCGATCGGGAGAGGGGGGAAAACTGTTTTTT
NA,NA,TRBJ2-7,TRBV28,CASTDGGGAYEQYF,TGTGCCAGCACCGACGGAGGGGGGGCCTACGAGCAGTACTTC
NA,TRBD2,TRBJ2-5,TRBV30,CAWSVGTSGRAMRETQYF,TGTGCCTGGAGTGTGGGAACTAGCGGGAGGGCGATGAGGGAGACCCAGTACTTC